This T cell receptor beta chain is from a study of blood T cell repertoires in COVID-19. Study-wide context: Donors in the United States, Italy and Spain gave samples during acute or convalescent COVID-19.

Clones were read by immunoSEQ multiplex PCR, and TCRdb kept only the in-frame ones, dropping some. The table has roughly 190,000 clones, roughly 84% seen once. The V gene's germline CDR1 is KGHDR and CDR2 SFDVKD. V lost 12 bases to trimming and J lost 4 bases, with 14 bases between them. This CDR3 region has 12 residues. The receptor's source is a woman in her thirties or forties who had recovered from COVID-19. What was sequenced was peripheral blood. The chain links TRBV24-1 to TRBJ1-1; D gene uncertain. CDR3 amino acids: CAAGGRSTEAFF. CDR3 nucleotide sequence: TGTGCCGCAGGAGGGAGATCCACTGAAGCTTTCTTT.